This TCR beta chain stems from a study of cytotoxic CD8 clonotypes in ibrutinib-treated CLL. Clones were read by immunoSEQ multiplex PCR, and TCRdb kept only the in-frame ones, dropping some. This table has over 100,000 clones, 80% to 90% appearing once. V lost 6 bases to trimming and J lost 14 bases; unmatched junction nucleotides: 8. Per germline, CDR1 DFQATT and CDR2 SNEGSKA (reference sequence). The CDR3 spans 11 residues. This chain joins TRBV20-1 and TRBJ2-3; 10 bases match TRBD1. The origin of this receptor is a human donor with chronic lymphocytic leukemia. Sample: PBMCs, taken after 24 months of ibrutinib treatment. DNA for the CDR3: TGCAGTGCCACAGCCGGGACAGGGGTGTATTTT. Translation: CSATAGTGVYF.